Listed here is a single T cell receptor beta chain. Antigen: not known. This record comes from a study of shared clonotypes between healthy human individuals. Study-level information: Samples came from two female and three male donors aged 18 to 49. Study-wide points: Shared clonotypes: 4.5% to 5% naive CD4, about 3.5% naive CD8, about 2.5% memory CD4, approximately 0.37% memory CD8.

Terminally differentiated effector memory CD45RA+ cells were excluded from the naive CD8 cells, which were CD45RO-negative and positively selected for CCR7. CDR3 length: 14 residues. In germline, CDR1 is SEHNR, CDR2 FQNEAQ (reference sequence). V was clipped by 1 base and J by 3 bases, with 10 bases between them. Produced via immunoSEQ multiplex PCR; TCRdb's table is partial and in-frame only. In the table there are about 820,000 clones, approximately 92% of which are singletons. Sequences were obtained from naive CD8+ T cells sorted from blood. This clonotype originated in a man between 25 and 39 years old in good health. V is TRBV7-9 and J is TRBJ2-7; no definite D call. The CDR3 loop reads CASSLDGPNYEQYF. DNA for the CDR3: TGTGCCAGCAGCTTAGACGGGCCAAACTACGAGCAGTACTTC.